The 6 T cell receptor beta chains below all came from one sample that was sequenced in a study of cytomegalovirus exposure and HLA in healthy donors. PCR used 60 Vbeta primers and 13 Jbeta primers. TCRdb keeps only in-frame clones here, not all; method: immunoSEQ multiplex PCR. The table lists about 140,000 clones, 80% of them singletons. Sequenced: PBMCs. The receptors stem from a woman in her 30s in good health and CMV-seronegative.

The chain links TRBV5-1 to TRBJ2-1, with 10 bases matching TRBD1. V shed 2 bases and J 12 bases; nucleotides not matched to a gene: 17. Germline values: CDR1 SGHRS, CDR2 YFSETQ. There are 17 residues in the CDR3. The CDR3: CASSFGDRGRRLQRQFF. CDR3 bases: TGCGCCAGCAGCTTTGGAGACAGGGGGCGACGGTTGCAGAGGCAGTTCTTC. The complete variable domain, with remaining parts taken from reference TRBV5-1 and TRBJ2-1, reads KAGVTQTPRYLIKTRGQQVTLSCSPISGHRSVSWYQQTPGQGLQFLFEYFSETQRNKGNFPGRFSGRQFSNSRSEMNVSTLELGDSALYLCASSFGDRGRRLQRQFFGPGTRLTVL.

This clone has a handful of counts. The chain employs TRBV6-4 and TRBJ2-5; TRBD2 agrees at 7 bases. The CDR3 loop spans 15 amino acids. V gave up 2 bases and J gave up 4 bases; unmatched junction bases: 7. The germline V gene encodes CDR1 MRHNA and CDR2 SNTAGT. This CDR3 reads CASSDGVGGGETQYF. The CDR3 region has the DNA TGTGCCAGCAGTGACGGTGTGGGCGGGGGAGAGACCCAGTACTTC.

The chain has TRBV27 and TRBJ1-1, with D unresolved. Per the germline V gene, CDR1 is MNHEY and CDR2 is SMNVEV (reference sequence). V lost 5 bases to trimming and J lost 9 bases, with 16 bases between them. The CDR3 has 13 residues. This chain's CDR3 is CASSTSRELKAFF. The DNA for the CDR3 is TGTGCCAGCAGTACAAGCCGGGAGCTCAAAGCTTTCTTT.

The rearrangement joins TRBV11-2 to TRBJ2-7; D is possibly TRBD2 (6 bases). The V end was cut by 0 bases, the J end by 4 bases, with 10 bases between. This CDR3 comprises 14 residues. Germline V gene sequence: CDR1 SGHAT, CDR2 FQNNGV. CDR3: CASSLDVTSYEQYF. CDR3 in DNA: TGTGCCAGCAGCTTAGACGTGACTAGTTACGAGCAGTACTTC.

This clone was seen ten or more times. This chain uses TRBV10-3 with TRBJ1-6; 7 bases are shared with TRBD1. Germline V gives CDR1 ENHRY, CDR2 SYGVKD. The trim removed 5 bases at V and 0 bases at J, leaving 7 bases unmatched. CDR3 length: 17 amino acids. CDR3 nucleotide sequence: TGTGCCATCAGTTCGACAGGGACGAGCTCCTATAATTCACCCCTCCACTTT. This encodes CAISSTGTSSYNSPLHF.

This clone was found a few times. The V and J genes are TRBV5-6 and TRBJ2-1, with 9 bases that match TRBD1. The CDR3 totals 16 residues. CDR1 and CDR2 (germline): SGHDT, YYEEEE. Trimming cost V 4 bases and J 0 bases; bases outside gene matches: 5. The CDR3 here is CASSGGDRVSYNEQFF. The DNA for the CDR3 is TGTGCCAGCAGCGGAGGGGACAGGGTCTCCTACAATGAGCAGTTCTTC.